This passage covers 22 T cell receptor beta chains from one sample sequenced in a study of T cell changes during pregnancy in multiple sclerosis. Data came from immunoSEQ multiplex PCR; TCRdb stores just in-frame clones and leaves some out. The table has approximately 85,000 clones, approximately 93% seen once. Here the sequenced sample was peripheral blood, taken in the first trimester of pregnancy. The receptors originated from a female donor with multiple sclerosis, enrolled in a pregnancy study.

A few counts support this clone. The chain joins TRBV5-6 to TRBJ1-1, with D possibly being TRBD1 (6 bases). The germline V and J ends were trimmed by 5 bases and 2 bases, with 16 bases remaining between them. The CDR3 loop spans 15 amino acids. Germline V CDR1 and CDR2: SGHDT, YYEEEE. The CDR3 nucleotides are TGTGCCAGCAGTCCAGGGATCAGGGGTAACACTGAAGCTTTCTTT. Translated, it gives CASSPGIRGNTEAFF.

The sample holds one count of this clone. This chain connects TRBV7-9 to TRBJ1-4; D is possibly TRBD1 (6 bases). CDR3 length: 17 residues. Trimming removed 1 base at V and 0 bases at J, with 12 bases between. Germline CDR1 is SEHNR and CDR2 is FQNEAQ (reference sequence). The CDR3 nucleotides read TGTGCCAGCAGCTTAGACAGGGAGTTGGCAACTAATGAAAAACTGTTTTTT. It translates to CASSLDRELATNEKLFF.

The chain joins TRBV27 to TRBJ2-7, with D perhaps TRBD1 (6 bases). Trimming took off 5 bases at V and 5 bases at J, with 19 bases between the two ends. The CDR3 totals 15 residues. Germline V gene sequence: CDR1 MNHEY, CDR2 SMNVEV (reference sequence). CDR3 in amino acids: CASSPSDRYVDEQYF. For the CDR3, the DNA is TGTGCCAGCAGTCCCTCCGACAGGTACGTCGACGAGCAGTACTTC.

The chain is built from TRBV19 and TRBJ2-7; D gene uncertain. There are 14 residues in the CDR3. Germline V gene data show CDR1 as LNHDA and CDR2 as SQIVND (reference sequence). Trimming took off 6 bases at V and 4 bases at J, with 16 bases between the two ends. The CDR3 loop is CASSPRTVTYEQYF. CDR3 nucleotides: TGTGCCAGTAGCCCCCGCACAGTCACATACGAGCAGTACTTC.

The gene calls are TRBV7-3 and TRBJ2-5; D is undetermined. Germline V CDR1 and CDR2: SGHTA, FQGTGA. The CDR3 spans 13 residues. Trimming removed 2 bases from V and 2 bases from J, with 6 bases in between. DNA for the CDR3: TGTGCCAGCAGCTTATGGCCTCAAGAGACCCAGTACTTC. Translated, it gives CASSLWPQETQYF.

The DNA of the CDR3 is TGCGCCAGCAGCCAAGAAGTATCCACTACCTATGGCTACACCTTC. Its translation: CASSQEVSTTYGYTF. The rearrangement joins TRBV4-3 to TRBJ1-2; D ambiguous. The V gene's germline CDR1 is LGHNA and CDR2 YSLEER. V dropped 0 bases and J dropped 4 bases, with 12 bases sitting between them. This CDR3 has 15 residues.

The V and J genes are TRBV21-1 and TRBJ1-5; the D call in the table, TRBD1, was not verified against the DNA. TRBV21-1 is a known pseudogene. The CDR3 is 15 amino acids. The CDR3, as DNA: TGTGCCAGCAGCAAAACAGGGTATAGCAATCAGCCCCAGCATTTT. Protein product: CASSKTGYSNQPQHF.

The chain employs TRBV27 and TRBJ1-2, with unresolved D. The CDR3 extends over 14 amino acids. Germline values: CDR1 MNHEY, CDR2 SMNVEV (reference sequence). V was shortened by 5 bases and J by 8 bases, with 18 bases between the two germline ends. CDR3 coding DNA: TGTGCCAGCAGTCCAGACGGGGTTTCTACCGGCTACACCTTC. Its protein is CASSPDGVSTGYTF.

The chain carries TRBV18 and TRBJ1-2, with 8 bases aligning to TRBD1. This CDR3 contains 17 residues. Germline values: CDR1 KGHSH, CDR2 LQKENI. With V trimmed by 1 base and J by 2 bases, 9 bases remained unmatched. CDR3 sequence: CASSPRQGAHGNYGYTF. The CDR3 DNA is TGTGCCAGCTCACCACGGCAGGGGGCGCATGGGAACTATGGCTACACCTTC.

The CDR3: CASSVQLNTEAFF. The CDR3 nucleotides are TGCGCCAGCAGCGTACAACTGAACACTGAAGCTTTCTTT. The chain combines TRBV5-1 with TRBJ1-1, with D unresolved. Trimming pared 4 bases from V and 0 bases from J, leaving 7 bases between. The CDR3 consists of 13 residues. Looked up from germline, CDR1 is SGHRS and CDR2 is YFSETQ. The full variable domain, in which reference TRBV5-1 and TRBJ1-1 provide the parts outside the CDR3, is KAGVTQTPRYLIKTRGQQVTLSCSPISGHRSVSWYQQTPGQGLQFLFEYFSETQRNKGNFPGRFSGRQFSNSRSEMNVSTLELGDSALYLCASSVQLNTEAFFGQGTRLTVV.

The V gene is TRBV6-4, the J gene TRBJ2-1, with 9 bases identical to TRBD2. The length of the CDR3 is 15 residues. Germline V gives CDR1 MRHNA, CDR2 SNTAGT. The V gene end was trimmed by 3 bases and the J gene end by 2 bases; junction bases not matched to a gene: 2. The CDR3 is CASSETSGPYNEQFF. CDR3 in DNA: TGTGCCAGCAGTGAGACTAGCGGCCCCTACAATGAGCAGTTCTTC.

This sequence joins TRBV5-1 and TRBJ1-1; D might be TRBD1 (5 bases). V dropped 3 bases and J dropped 2 bases, with 8 bases sitting between them. Germline CDR1 reads SGHRS; CDR2 reads YFSETQ. The CDR3 sequence is 13 residues long. The CDR3 region has the DNA TGCGCCAGCAGCTGGGGGGACAACACTGAAGCTTTCTTT. This encodes CASSWGDNTEAFF.

The chain is built from TRBV7-8 and TRBJ2-7; 8 bases fit TRBD1. From germline, CDR1 is SGHVS and CDR2 FQNEAQ. The ends lost 3 bases at V and 4 bases at J; junction bases unmatched: 5. The CDR3 extends over 14 amino acids. Written as DNA, the CDR3 is TGTGCCAGCAGCTTCAGACAGGGGAGATACGAGCAGTACTTC. Protein product: CASSFRQGRYEQYF.

The V gene is TRBV2, the J gene TRBJ2-7; possibly TRBD2 for D (6 bases). Trimming removed 1 base at V and 1 base at J, with 11 bases between. This CDR3 has 15 amino acids. Germline CDR1 and CDR2: SNHLY and FYNNEI. The CDR3 is CASSEGSGESYEQYF. CDR3 nucleotide sequence: TGTGCCAGCAGTGAAGGGTCGGGGGAGTCCTACGAGCAGTACTTC.

This chain uses TRBV28 with TRBJ2-7, with TRBD2 identical over 11 bases. Germline CDR1 reads MDHEN; CDR2 reads SYDVKM. V trimming: 3 bases; J trimming: 1 base; junction bases outside the gene matches: 8. There are 17 residues in the CDR3. The CDR3 reads CASSFPARLAGSYEQYF. Here the CDR3 DNA reads TGTGCCAGCAGTTTCCCCGCTAGACTAGCGGGATCCTACGAGCAGTACTTC.

With regard to this clone: The germline gene is not matched at one end of the junction; a read error may be the cause. The rearrangement links TRBV7-7 to TRBJ2-2; 10 bases agree with TRBD2. Germline CDR1 is SSHAT and CDR2 is FNYEAQ (reference sequence). The CDR3 totals 17 residues. CDR3 in amino acids: CASSLVPSGRNTGELFF. CDR3 bases: TGTGCTAGCAGCTTAGTGCCTAGCGGGAGAAACACCGGGGAGCTGTTTTTT.

The chain recombines TRBV28 with TRBJ2-5, with D possibly matching TRBD2 (6 bases). The CDR3 sequence is 14 residues long. CDR1 and CDR2 from the germline V gene are MDHEN and SYDVKM. Trimming cost V 5 bases and J 5 bases, with 15 bases left between them. CDR3 protein: CASSPVGGGETQYF. Here the CDR3 DNA reads TGTGCCAGCAGTCCCGTCGGGGGTGGGGAGACCCAGTACTTC.

The rearrangement uses TRBV9 and TRBJ2-7; D unresolved. Germline CDR1 is SGDLS and CDR2 is YYNGEE. With 0 bases removed from V and 4 bases from J, the gap between germline ends came to 14 bases. This CDR3 has 15 amino acids. The CDR3 region has the DNA TGTGCCAGCAGCGTAGATCCGGAGCAACCTTACGAGCAGTACTTC. It translates to CASSVDPEQPYEQYF.

V is TRBV6-6 and J is TRBJ1-1, with 7 bases lining up with TRBD1. The CDR3 sequence is 16 residues long. CDR1 MNHNY and CDR2 SVGAGI come from the germline V gene (reference sequence). V lost 0 bases, J lost 2 bases, and 6 bases stayed unmatched. CDR3 nucleotide sequence: TGTGCCAGCAGTTACTCCATGGGACAGACCAACACTGAAGCTTTCTTT. Protein: CASSYSMGQTNTEAFF.

V and J are TRBV9 and TRBJ2-5; TRBD2 agrees at 9 bases. V lost 0 bases, J lost 5 bases, and 2 bases stayed unmatched. In germline, CDR1 is SGDLS, CDR2 YYNGEE. This CDR3 has 14 residues. The CDR3 here is CASSVDSGRETQYF. The CDR3 bases are TGTGCCAGCAGCGTAGACAGCGGGAGGGAGACCCAGTACTTC. Together with reference TRBV9 and TRBJ2-5, the CDR3 gives the full variable domain: DSGVTQTPKHLITATGQRVTLRCSPRSGDLSVYWYQQSLDQGLQFLIQYYNGEERAKGNILERFSAQQFPDLHSELNLSSLELGDSALYFCASSVDSGRETQYFGPGTRLLVL.

The chain carries TRBV28 and TRBJ1-6; 9 positions match TRBD1. Germline V gene sequence: CDR1 MDHEN, CDR2 SYDVKM. V was pared by 5 bases and J by 9 bases, with 5 bases of the junction left unmatched. The CDR3 extends over 14 amino acids. The CDR3 DNA follows: TGTGCCAGCAGTGGGGACAGGGTTATTTCACCCCTCCACTTT. It is translated as CASSGDRVISPLHF.

The chain is built from TRBV28 and TRBJ2-1, with 9 bases fitting TRBD2. Per germline, CDR1 MDHEN and CDR2 SYDVKM. The CDR3 totals 17 residues. V was pared by 7 bases and J by 9 bases, with 19 bases of the junction left unmatched. Here the CDR3 DNA reads TGTGCCAGCAAGGGTCGGTTGGGAGCGGGAGGTCGTGCTGAGCAGTTCTTC. Translation: CASKGRLGAGGRAEQFF.